This T cell receptor beta chain was documented in a study of tumor-infiltrating lymphocytes in primary liver carcinoma. Looking at the study overall: Each of the growths was stage T1-T3 N0M0, extending about 4.2 to 11 cm across.

Study-wide points: Roughly 8-24% of top clones, and no more, occurred in all five tumor regions. Among the pair types, tumor region pairs showed more overlap than tumor-adjacent and tumor-blood pairs.

The trim removed 10 bases at V and 8 bases at J, leaving 16 bases unmatched. The V gene's germline CDR1 is SGHVS and CDR2 FQNEAQ. The CDR3 runs 16 residues. Taking about 18-30 mg of unsorted bulk tissue, the authors co-extracted RNA and DNA. Every tumor yielded five separate sampled regions. Starting material of around 460 ng total RNA yielded TCR beta cDNA via a constant-region primer. It was through three nested multiplex PCR rounds of slightly modified ARM-PCR that TCR beta libraries arose. The study ran its first two PCR rounds for roughly 11 cycles each, using TRBV1-TRBV30 forward primers and a C-beta reverse primer. TCRdb passed the multiplex PCR reads through MiXCR, listing each CDR3 protein once. The sample holds approximately 53,000 distinct CDR3 sequences, around 77% seen once. To note about this clonotype: Its antigen is as yet unknown.

The sequenced sample was liver tumor tissue from sampling region 5. Subset noted: tumor region T5, tumor centre. The chain is built from TRBV7-8 and TRBJ2-3, with 12 bases identical to TRBD2. This clonotype was sampled from a man aged 35-49 years with primary liver carcinoma and hepatitis B virus infection. For the CDR3, the DNA is TGTGCCAATAGCTCCCCCGGGACTAGCGGGTGGAGTACGCAGTATTTT. Residues: CANSSPGTSGWSTQYF.